The 27 T cell receptor beta chains below all came from one sample that was sequenced in a study of T-cell reconstitution after alpha-beta-depleted transplantation in children. During its preparation, the TCRbeta library received unique molecular identifiers. MiXCR, applied by TCRdb to the PCR reads, yields one record per CDR3 protein. The table records 250,000 to 350,000 distinct CDR3 sequences, 23% of them present only once. The sample in question was PBMCs, mostly from graft donor cells, obtained 180 days after TCRalphabeta/CD19-depleted stem cell transplant. Source of these receptors: a male patient younger than 18 who had a stem cell transplant for acute lymphoblastic leukemia, so the T cells may come from the graft donor.

V and J are TRBV4-1 and TRBJ2-3; 8 positions agree with TRBD1. CDR1 is MGHRA and CDR2 is YSYEKL in the germline V gene. The CDR3 is made up of 13 amino acids. V dropped 7 bases and J dropped 1; count of bases not matched to a gene: 1. The CDR3 sequence: CASKGQGTDTQYF. CDR3 coding DNA: TGCGCCAGCAAGGGACAGGGCACAGATACGCAGTATTTT.

This chain uses TRBV7-2 with TRBJ1-5; D gene unclear. This CDR3 has 15 amino acids. V lost 6 bases and J lost 7, with 19 bases in between. CDR1 and CDR2 from the germline V gene are SGHTA and FQGNSA. In DNA, the CDR3 is TGTGCCAGCAGTACCCAAGGGCTCCTAGGACAGCCCCAGCATTTT. Residues: CASSTQGLLGQPQHF.

The chain uses TRBV3-1 and TRBJ2-2; D unresolved. CDR1 is LGHDT and CDR2 is YNNKEL in the germline V gene (reference sequence). The V gene lost 1 base and the J gene lost 3 bases, with 9 bases spanning the gap. This CDR3 region has 15 residues. The CDR3 sequence is CASSQGASYTGELFF. Written as DNA, the CDR3 is TGTGCCAGCAGCCAAGGTGCCAGCTACACCGGGGAGCTGTTTTTT.

This clonotype was seen at least ten times. J is TRBJ2-1 and V is TRBV9; D perhaps matches TRBD1 (7 bases). Deletions cut 2 bases from V and 7 bases from J, with 22 bases between. Germline V lookup: CDR1 SGDLS, CDR2 YYNGEE. The CDR3 consists of 17 residues. The CDR3 DNA sequence: TGTGCCAGCAGCGTGAGGGGGGCGGGACAGATTGCAAATGAGCAGTTCTTC. Translated, it gives CASSVRGAGQIANEQFF.

This clonotype was detected only a few times. This chain joins TRBV7-3 and TRBJ2-1; 7 bases are shared with TRBD2. The trim removed 4 bases at V and 1 base at J, leaving 4 bases unmatched. Germline V gives CDR1 SGHTA, CDR2 FQGTGA. The CDR3 has 15 amino acids. The CDR3 bases are TGTGCCAGCAGCTCCAGCGGGGATTCCTACAATGAGCAGTTCTTC. This encodes CASSSSGDSYNEQFF.

The rearrangement uses TRBV11-2 and TRBJ1-3; TRBD1 aligns across 7 bases. The ends lost 1 base at V and 4 bases at J; junction bases unmatched: 13. The CDR3 covers 18 residues. Germline CDR1 SGHAT, CDR2 FQNNGV. The CDR3 DNA follows: TGTGCCAGCAGCTTAGGGACACAGGGGAGATTCCGGGGAAACACCATATATTTT. It encodes CASSLGTQGRFRGNTIYF.

The chain employs TRBV2 and TRBJ2-7; either TRBD1 or TRBD2 may supply D (6 bases each). Germline assignment: CDR1 SNHLY and CDR2 FYNNEI. This CDR3 has 14 amino acids. The ends were cut back, 4 bases at V and 2 bases at J, with 12 bases in the middle. CDR3 sequence reads: CASSVGRGAYEQYF. The CDR3 DNA reads TGTGCCAGCAGTGTAGGTAGGGGGGCCTACGAGCAGTACTTC.

J is TRBJ2-5 and V is TRBV6-1; 7 positions agree with TRBD1. V lost 8 bases and J lost 5; bases outside the gene matches: 8. The CDR3 has 13 amino acids. The germline gives CDR1 MNHNS, CDR2 SASEGT. The CDR3 loop is CASRQYRGETQYF. CDR3 DNA sequence: TGTGCCAGCCGCCAGTACAGGGGTGAGACCCAGTACTTC.

A few counts support this clonotype. This chain uses TRBV9 with TRBJ2-7, with TRBD1 identical over 8 bases. The junction had 5 bases not matched to a gene; V was cut back by 3 bases and J by 0 bases. The V gene's germline CDR1 is SGDLS and CDR2 YYNGEE. The CDR3 loop spans 15 amino acids. The CDR3 loop reads CASSGGQGNSYEQYF. The CDR3 nucleotides read TGTGCCAGCAGCGGAGGACAGGGCAACTCCTACGAGCAGTACTTC.

This sequence joins TRBV21-1 and TRBJ1-1. TRBV21-1 is recorded as a pseudogene. This CDR3 spans 15 amino acids. Written as DNA, the CDR3 is TGTGCCAGCAGCAAAGGGAGGGAGAAAAACACTGAAGCTTTCTTT. As protein: CASSKGREKNTEAFF.

The table lists this clonotype with a few counts. The chain couples TRBV15 to TRBJ2-1; 7 nucleotides line up with TRBD2. The CDR3 is 15 amino acids. Unmatched junction bases numbered 3, after V lost 2 bases and J lost 2 bases. Per germline, CDR1 LNHNV and CDR2 YYDKDF (reference sequence). The CDR3 protein is CATSRRTRTYNEQFF. The CDR3 region has the DNA TGTGCCACCAGCAGAAGGACTAGGACCTACAATGAGCAGTTCTTC.

Points on this clonotype: This clone may be a read error of a much larger clone one base away. This chain uses TRBV20-1 with TRBJ2-1, with TRBD2 matching over 9 bases. The CDR3 length is 14 residues. V was pared by 3 bases and J by 8 bases, with 8 bases of the junction left unmatched. CDR1 is DFQATT and CDR2 is SNEGSKA in the germline V gene (reference sequence). The CDR3 spells CSARGLASLDEQFF. The CDR3 DNA sequence: TGCAGTGCTAGGGGACTAGCTAGTTTGGATGAGCAGTTCTTC.

This chain links TRBV9 with TRBJ2-6, with TRBD2 as a possible D gene (6 bases). The germline V gene has CDR1 SGDLS and CDR2 YYNGEE. V gave up 3 bases and J gave up 2 bases, with 18 bases separating them. The CDR3 loop spans 18 amino acids. DNA for the CDR3: TGTGCCAGCAGCGGAGAAGGACTAAGCTTTACTGGGGCCAACGTCCTGACTTTC. Its translation: CASSGEGLSFTGANVLTF.

The chain recombines TRBV12-3 or TRBV12-4 with TRBJ2-1; 8 nucleotides line up with TRBD2. The CDR3 spans 18 residues. V shed 6 bases, J shed 0 bases, and the junction held 13 bases outside the gene matches. The CDR3 DNA reads as TGTGCCAGCAGGGGGGGACTAGGGGTTTCAAGCTCCTACAATGAGCAGTTCTTC. It specifies CASRGGLGVSSSYNEQFF.

The table lists this clonotype with a few counts. The chain is built from TRBV4-2 and TRBJ2-3, with 8 nucleotides matching TRBD2. Unmatched junction bases numbered 3, after V lost 3 bases and J lost 1 base. From germline, CDR1 is LGHNA and CDR2 YNFKEQ. The CDR3 covers 15 residues. CDR3 amino acids: CASSHGRARTDTQYF. In DNA, the CDR3 is TGTGCCAGCAGCCACGGGAGGGCCCGCACAGATACGCAGTATTTT.

This clonotype occurred a few times. The chain links TRBV12-3 or TRBV12-4 to TRBJ1-1; the D is unclear. CDR3 length equals 14 residues. The germline V and J ends were trimmed by 6 bases and 3 bases, with 14 bases remaining between them. The CDR3 nucleotides are TGTGCCAGCAGGCTACGGCTCGTGGACACTGAAGCTTTCTTT. Its protein is CASRLRLVDTEAFF.

A few counts support this clonotype. The chain couples TRBV4-1 to TRBJ1-1; D unresolved. Trimming shortened V by 0 bases and J by 4 bases, and 21 bases separated the two germline ends. This CDR3 region has 18 residues. Germline CDR1 reads MGHRA; CDR2 reads YSYEKL. The CDR3 bases are TGCGCCAGCAGCCAAGAGCCTTCCGGGAGCCTCGGTGGCACTGAAGCTTTCTTT. This codes for CASSQEPSGSLGGTEAFF.

The V gene is TRBV9, the J gene TRBJ1-1; the match to TRBD1 covers 7 bases. V lost 2 bases to trimming and J lost 5 bases; unmatched junction nucleotides: 9. Germline-derived CDR1 and CDR2 are SGDLS and YYNGEE. The CDR3 is made up of 15 amino acids. The CDR3 sequence is CASSVGTEVGTEAFF. The CDR3 DNA is TGTGCCAGCAGCGTCGGGACAGAGGTCGGAACTGAAGCTTTCTTT.

This clonotype has more than one count but fewer than ten. V and J are TRBV7-8 and TRBJ2-7; D is undetermined. Germline V lookup: CDR1 SGHVS, CDR2 FQNEAQ. The V end lost 4 bases, the J end lost 4 bases, and 11 bases lay between the germline ends. CDR3 length equals 13 residues. CDR3 bases: TGTGCCAGCAGCTCAGACATAACTTACGAGCAGTACTTC. Its translation is CASSSDITYEQYF.

The V and J genes are TRBV5-5 and TRBJ2-1, with D unresolved. Germline values: CDR1 SGHKS, CDR2 YYEKEE (reference sequence). This CDR3 has 16 residues. V was clipped by 3 bases and J by 0 bases, with 13 bases between them. Here the CDR3 DNA reads TGTGCCAGCAGCTCTCAGCAGGCCCTCTCCTACAATGAGCAGTTCTTC. Protein sequence: CASSSQQALSYNEQFF.

The rearrangement joins TRBV3-1 to TRBJ2-7; a possible D gene is TRBD2 (5 bases). The ends were cut back, 10 bases at V and 2 bases at J, with 15 bases in the middle. From germline, CDR1 is LGHDT and CDR2 YNNKEL (reference sequence). CDR3 size: 13 residues. The CDR3 DNA reads TGTGCCACCGGCCGGGGTCTCCCCTACGAGCAGTACTTC. Its protein product is CATGRGLPYEQYF.

This chain's CDR3 is CASIGTSGSPSYEQYF. CDR3 DNA: TGTGCCAGCATTGGGACTAGCGGGAGTCCTTCCTACGAGCAGTACTTC. The rearrangement joins TRBV2 to TRBJ2-7; 14 bases agree with TRBD2. Germline assignment: CDR1 SNHLY and CDR2 FYNNEI. The CDR3 consists of 16 residues. Germline trimming cut 7 bases from V and 1 base from J; bases unmatched to any gene: 6.

This sequence joins TRBV5-6 and TRBJ2-7; tentative D call: TRBD2 (5 bases). V lost 1 base, J lost 5 bases, and 13 bases lay in between. Germline CDR1 is SGHDT and CDR2 is YYEEEE. CDR3 size: 14 residues. CDR3 coding DNA: TGTGCCAGCAGCTTGTTGAGGGATTGGAACGAGCAGTACTTC. The encoded protein is CASSLLRDWNEQYF.

This chain joins TRBV6-1 and TRBJ2-7; the D gene is possibly TRBD1 (5 bases). With 6 bases removed from V and 2 bases from J, the gap between germline ends came to 14 bases. Germline V gene lookup returns CDR1 MNHNS and CDR2 SASEGT. This CDR3 is built from 14 residues. The CDR3 loop is CASRTQGPPYEQYF. The CDR3 DNA is TGTGCCAGCAGGACCCAGGGTCCCCCCTACGAGCAGTACTTC.

This clonotype came up many times. This chain links TRBV7-6 with TRBJ2-7; 11 nucleotides line up with TRBD1. Trimming cost V 1 base and J 4 bases; bases outside gene matches: 3. Germline V lookup: CDR1 SGHVS, CDR2 FNYEAQ. The CDR3 runs to 15 residues. The chain's CDR3 is CASSLVGQGAYEQYF. The CDR3, as DNA: TGTGCCAGCAGCTTAGTTGGACAGGGGGCTTACGAGCAGTACTTC. The full variable domain, rest sourced from reference TRBV7-6 and TRBJ2-7, is GAGVSQSPRYKVTKRGQDVALRCDPISGHVSLYWYRQALGQGPEFLTYFNYEAQQDKSGLPNDRFSAERPEGSISTLTIQRTEQRDSAMYRCASSLVGQGAYEQYFGPGTRLTVT.

This clonotype has a handful of counts. The chain combines TRBV10-3 with TRBJ2-1, with D perhaps TRBD2 (5 bases). The CDR3 contains 15 residues. V lost 7 bases and J 3 bases, leaving 16 bases between the germline ends. Germline-derived CDR1 and CDR2 are ENHRY and SYGVKD. The CDR3 loop reads CAIKSGSTGYNEQFF. The CDR3 nucleotides are TGTGCCATCAAGTCGGGGTCCACCGGCTACAATGAGCAGTTCTTC.

This clonotype showed up just a few times. The V call is TRBV7-2, the J call TRBJ2-3; 13 nucleotides match TRBD2. CDR3 size: 15 residues. Trimming took 7 bases from V and 9 from J; bases not matched to a gene: 10. Looked up from germline, CDR1 is SGHTA and CDR2 is FQGNSA. CDR3 protein: CASTQTSGRLETQYF. In DNA, the CDR3 is TGTGCCAGCACCCAGACTAGCGGGAGGTTAGAAACGCAGTATTTT.